This TCR beta chain was recorded in a study of T-cell reconstitution after alpha-beta-depleted transplantation in children. Unique molecular identifiers were incorporated into the prepared TCRbeta library. MiXCR, run by TCRdb on the PCR reads, gives a single entry per CDR3 protein. The sample lists 240,000 or so distinct CDR3 sequences, 12% seen once, with roughly 2.8% in the top ten. V lost 2 bases, J lost 0 bases, and 12 bases lay in between. The CDR3 has 16 amino acids. Germline V gene data show CDR1 as SGHKS and CDR2 as YYEKEE (reference sequence). This clonotype was counted many times. Source: PBMCs from the stem cell graft donor, taken from the stem cell graft. The chain recombines TRBV5-5 with TRBJ2-4; D perhaps matches TRBD1 (7 bases). This receptor was taken from a human donor who donated a stem cell graft to a child with acute lymphoblastic leukemia. CDR3 nucleotide sequence: TGTGCCAGCAGCTTCGACAGGGAGGAAGCCAAAAACATTCAGTACTTC. Amino acids: CASSFDREEAKNIQYF.